This passage covers 5 T cell receptor beta chains from one sample sequenced in a study of T cells in Graves' hyperthyroidism and ophthalmopathy. Amplified TCR beta CDR3 regions came from RNA transcripts. TCR CDR3 regions were first amplified by RT-PCR with HTBI primers. TCRdb processed the multiplex PCR reads anew with MiXCR; each CDR3 protein has one entry. The sample records roughly 98,000 distinct CDR3 sequences, about 37% being singletons. The sample taken for sequencing was peripheral blood or thyroid tissue (not recorded which). These TCRs come from a woman in her twenties or thirties with Graves' hyperthyroidism.

V gene TRBV7-2 combines with J gene TRBJ2-7, with 10 bases lining up with TRBD2. V shed 1 base and J 6 bases; nucleotides not matched to a gene: 6. This CDR3 spans 15 amino acids. The germline V gene encodes CDR1 SGHTA and CDR2 FQGNSA. The CDR3 DNA reads TGTGCCAGCAGCTTAGGTCTAGCGGGAGTTTCCGAGCAGTACTTC. Protein product: CASSLGLAGVSEQYF.

This clonotype was counted only a few times. The chain is built from TRBV20-1 and TRBJ2-7, with 10 bases lining up with TRBD1. From germline, CDR1 is DFQATT and CDR2 SNEGSKA (reference sequence). This CDR3 has 14 residues. Trimming cost V 2 bases and J 4 bases; bases outside gene matches: 5. The CDR3 sequence is CSARPGQGGYEQYF. DNA of the CDR3: TGCAGTGCTAGACCCGGACAGGGGGGTTACGAGCAGTACTTC.

Notes on this clonotype: The junction and the germline gene differ at one end; a read error may be behind it. The chain combines TRBV10-3 with TRBJ2-5; the D gene is possibly TRBD1 (5 bases). CDR1 and CDR2 (germline): ENHRY, SYGVKD. The CDR3 is made up of 15 amino acids. CDR3 region: CAISPDVVDKETQCF. In nucleotides, the CDR3 is TGTGCCATCAGTCCGGACGTAGTGGACAAAGAGACCCAGTGCTTC.

This clonotype was counted many times. The rearrangement links TRBV7-9 to TRBJ1-5; tentatively, D is TRBD1 (5 bases). The germline V gene encodes CDR1 SEHNR and CDR2 FQNEAQ (reference sequence). This CDR3 is built from 15 residues. V shed 9 bases and J shed 3 bases, with 18 bases lying between them. CDR3 in amino acids: CASVRDRDDNQPQHF. The CDR3 bases are TGTGCCAGTGTCCGGGACCGAGACGACAATCAGCCCCAGCATTTT. The full variable domain, its missing parts supplied by reference TRBV7-9 and TRBJ1-5, is DTGVSQNPRHKITKRGQNVTFRCDPISEHNRLYWYRQTLGQGPEFLTYFQNEAQLEKSRLLSDRFSAERPKGSFSTLEIQRTEQGDSAMYLCASVRDRDDNQPQHFGDGTRLSIL.

This clonotype showed up many times. The rearrangement links TRBV20-1 to TRBJ2-5, with 7 bases identical to TRBD2. From germline, CDR1 is DFQATT and CDR2 SNEGSKA (reference sequence). The CDR3 runs 20 residues. Trimming at V came to 0 bases and at J to 5 bases, leaving 24 bases not matched to a gene. CDR3: CSARDPEARRRGELWETQYF. DNA of the CDR3: TGCAGTGCTAGAGATCCCGAAGCCCGTCGTCGGGGGGAACTGTGGGAGACCCAGTACTTC.